This TCR beta chain derives from a study of shared clonotypes between healthy human individuals. On the study more broadly: Three plates were used per donor for CD4 naive, three for CD4 memory, two for CD8 naive and one for CD8 memory. Overall study results and limits: An anticipated effect of sequencing depth on clonotype sharing among donors was recognized.

Assay execution proceeded at the deep level. Generated by immunoSEQ multiplex PCR, the TCRdb table keeps only in-frame clones and is missing some. The sample consists of 2 million to 2.5 million clones, just over 90% of them appearing once. A remark on this clone: As yet, its antigen is unknown. Different DNA sequences within this sample yield the same CDR3.

CDR3 size: 13 residues. The V end lost 2 bases, the J end lost 1 base, and 8 bases lay between the germline ends. From germline, CDR1 is GTSNPN and CDR2 SVGIG (reference sequence). The donors, healthy adults who were HIV-negative, had experienced no recent acute infections or vaccinations. Sequenced sample: naive CD4+ T cells from PBMCs. The subset denotes: CD45RA+ positively selected. The sequence was obtained from a man aged 18-30 years in good health. Some clones in this sample may be carry-over from other donors' samples. The J gene is TRBJ1-1, the V gene TRBV30; D unclear. CDR3 sequence: CAWSTLGNTEAFF. The CDR3 DNA follows: TGTGCCTGGAGTACCCTGGGGAACACTGAAGCTTTCTTT.